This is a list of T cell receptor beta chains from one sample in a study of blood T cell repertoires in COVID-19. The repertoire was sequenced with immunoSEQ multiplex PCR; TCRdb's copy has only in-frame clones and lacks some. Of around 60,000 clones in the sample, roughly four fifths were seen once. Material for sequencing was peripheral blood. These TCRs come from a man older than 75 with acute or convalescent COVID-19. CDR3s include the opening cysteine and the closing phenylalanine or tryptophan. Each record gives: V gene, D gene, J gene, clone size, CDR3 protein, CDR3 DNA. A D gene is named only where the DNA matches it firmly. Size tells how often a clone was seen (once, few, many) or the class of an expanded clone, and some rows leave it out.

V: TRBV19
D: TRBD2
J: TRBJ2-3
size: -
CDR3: CASSMVGGSPDTQYF
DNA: TGTGCCAGTAGTATGGTCGGGGGGTCGCCGGATACGCAGTATTTT

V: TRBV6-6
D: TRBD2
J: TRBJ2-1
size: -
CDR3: CASSPNGRTSGGNEQFF
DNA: TGTGCCAGCAGTCCCAATGGCCGGACTAGCGGGGGCAATGAGCAGTTCTTC

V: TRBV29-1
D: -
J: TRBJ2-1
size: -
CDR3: CSVDSPWLLGNEQFF
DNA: TGCAGCGTTGACTCACCCTGGTTACTCGGCAATGAGCAGTTCTTC

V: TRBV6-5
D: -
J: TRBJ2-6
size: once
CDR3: CASRTGGSGANVLTF
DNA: TGTGCCAGCCGCACCGGGGGCTCTGGGGCCAACGTCCTGACTTTC

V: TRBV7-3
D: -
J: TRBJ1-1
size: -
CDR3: CASSFSGAAEAFF
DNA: TGTGCCAGCAGCTTTTCAGGGGCGGCTGAAGCTTTCTTT

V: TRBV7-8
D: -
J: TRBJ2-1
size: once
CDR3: CASSLGGPSDEQFF
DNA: TGTGCCAGCAGCTTAGGGGGGCCATCCGACGAGCAGTTCTTC

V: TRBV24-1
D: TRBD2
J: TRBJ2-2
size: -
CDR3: CATSDSRLADTGELFF
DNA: TGTGCCACCAGTGATTCCCGGCTAGCGGACACCGGGGAGCTGTTTTTT

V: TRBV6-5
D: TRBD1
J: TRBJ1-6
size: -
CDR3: CASRRQGNNSPLHF
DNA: TGTGCCAGCAGGAGACAGGGGAATAATTCACCCCTCCACTTT

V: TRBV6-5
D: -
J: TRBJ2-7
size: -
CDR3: CASGAESFYEQYF
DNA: TGTGCCAGCGGGGCTGAAAGTTTTTACGAGCAGTACTTC

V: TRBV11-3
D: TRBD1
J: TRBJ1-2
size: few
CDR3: CASSLAQGAGGYTF
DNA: TGTGCCAGCAGCTTAGCACAGGGGGCAGGTGGCTACACCTTC

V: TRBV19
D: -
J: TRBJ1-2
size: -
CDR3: CASSIDLWRGTRGYTF
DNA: TGTGCCAGTAGTATAGATCTATGGCGGGGAACTCGAGGCTACACCTTC

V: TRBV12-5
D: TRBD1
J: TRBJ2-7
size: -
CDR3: CASGPDRGRQYF
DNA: TGTGCTAGTGGCCCCGACAGGGGGCGTCAGTACTTC

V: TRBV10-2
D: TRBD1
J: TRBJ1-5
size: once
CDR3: CASGVTGGGQPQHF
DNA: TGCGCCAGCGGGGTAACAGGGGGAGGACAGCCCCAGCATTTT

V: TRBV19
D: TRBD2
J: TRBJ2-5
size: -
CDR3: CASSGGYQETQYF
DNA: TGTGCCAGTAGCGGGGGGTATCAAGAGACCCAGTACTTC

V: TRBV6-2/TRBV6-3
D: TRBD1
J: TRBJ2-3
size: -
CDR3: CASSPRRDRTDTQYF
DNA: TGTGCCAGCAGCCCTCGGAGGGACAGGACAGATACGCAGTATTTT

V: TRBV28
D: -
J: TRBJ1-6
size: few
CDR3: CATVAGLYNSPLHF
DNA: TGTGCCACCGTCGCAGGGTTGTATAATTCACCCCTCCACTTT

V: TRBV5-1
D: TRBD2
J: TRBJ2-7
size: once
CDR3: CASKERGSSYEQYF
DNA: TGCGCCAGCAAGGAACGCGGGAGCTCCTACGAGCAGTACTTC

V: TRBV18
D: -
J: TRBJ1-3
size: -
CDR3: CASSPPSVEVTGNTIYF
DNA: TGTGCCAGCTCACCACCGTCAGTCGAGGTCACTGGAAACACCATATATTTT

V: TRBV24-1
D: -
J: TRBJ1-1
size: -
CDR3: CATSDAGQLGTEAFF
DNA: TGTGCCACCAGTGATGCCGGACAGCTCGGCACTGAAGCTTTCTTT

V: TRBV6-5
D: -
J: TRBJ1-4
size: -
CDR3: CASSYDDSSYEKLFF
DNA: TGTGCCAGCAGTTACGACGACAGCTCCTATGAAAAACTGTTTTTT

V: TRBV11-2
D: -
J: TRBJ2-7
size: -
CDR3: CASSLERLGLYEQYF
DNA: TGTGCCAGCAGCTTAGAGCGGCTGGGTCTTTACGAGCAGTACTTC

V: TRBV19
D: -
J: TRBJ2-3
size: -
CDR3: CASSIGPDRGTDTQYF
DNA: TGTGCCAGTAGTATAGGTCCGGACAGAGGCACAGATACGCAGTATTTT

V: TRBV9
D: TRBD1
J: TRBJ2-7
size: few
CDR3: CASSPTTGQGYEQYF
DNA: TGTGCCAGCAGCCCCACAACTGGACAGGGATACGAGCAGTACTTC

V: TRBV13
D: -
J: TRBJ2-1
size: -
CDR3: CASSPSARGRWDNEQFF
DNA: TGTGCCAGCAGCCCCTCCGCCAGGGGACGTTGGGACAATGAGCAGTTCTTC

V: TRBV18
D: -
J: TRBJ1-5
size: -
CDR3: CASSPTDNQPQHF
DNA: TGTGCCAGCTCCCCGACAGACAATCAGCCCCAGCATTTT

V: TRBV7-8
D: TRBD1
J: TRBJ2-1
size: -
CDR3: CASSLPGQVYNEQFF
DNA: TGTGCCAGCAGCTTACCGGGACAGGTGTACAATGAGCAGTTCTTC

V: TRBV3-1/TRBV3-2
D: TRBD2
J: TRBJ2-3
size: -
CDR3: CASSQDGGTQYF
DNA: TGTGCCAGCAGCCAAGACGGGGGGACGCAGTATTTT

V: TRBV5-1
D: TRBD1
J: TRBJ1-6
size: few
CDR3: CATRQGSGNSPLHF
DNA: TGCGCCACCAGACAGGGCTCGGGTAATTCACCCCTCCACTTT

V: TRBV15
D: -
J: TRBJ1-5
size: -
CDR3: CATSRDPRTQPQHF
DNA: TGTGCCACCAGCAGAGATCCCAGAACTCAGCCCCAGCATTTT

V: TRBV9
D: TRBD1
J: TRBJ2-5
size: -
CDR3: CASSATGLQTQYF
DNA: TGTGCCAGCAGCGCGACAGGGTTACAGACCCAGTACTTC

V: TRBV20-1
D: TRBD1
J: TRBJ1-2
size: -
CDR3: CSASPVTGGYGYTF
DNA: TGCAGTGCGAGTCCTGTGACAGGGGGCTATGGCTACACCTTC

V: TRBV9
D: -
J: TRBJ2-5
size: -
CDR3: CASSVDPGGETQYF
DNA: TGTGCCAGCAGCGTAGATCCAGGAGGGGAGACCCAGTACTTC

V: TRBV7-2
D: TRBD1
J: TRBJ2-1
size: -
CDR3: CASSLADRVEPYNEQFF
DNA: TGTGCCAGCAGCCTGGCCGACAGGGTGGAACCTTACAATGAGCAGTTCTTC

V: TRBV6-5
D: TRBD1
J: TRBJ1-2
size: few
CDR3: CASSYLTDRVRDGYTF
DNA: TGTGCCAGCAGTTACCTCACGGACAGGGTTCGGGACGGCTACACCTTC

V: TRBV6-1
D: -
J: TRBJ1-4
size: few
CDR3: CASSDIVLLPSPNEKLFF
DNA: TGTGCCAGCAGTGATATCGTCTTACTACCCAGTCCTAATGAAAAACTGTTTTTT

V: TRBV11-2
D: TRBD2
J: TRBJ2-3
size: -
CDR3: CASSLWSGGVVDTQYF
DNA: TGTGCCAGCAGCTTATGGAGCGGGGGGGTGGTAGATACGCAGTATTTT

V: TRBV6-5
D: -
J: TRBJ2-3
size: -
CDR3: CASSQQGGRADTQYF
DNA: TGTGCCAGCAGTCAACAGGGGGGGCGGGCAGATACGCAGTATTTT

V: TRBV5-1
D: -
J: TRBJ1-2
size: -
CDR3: CASSLDQTGSYTF
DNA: TGCGCCAGCAGCTTGGATCAGACGGGGAGCTACACCTTC

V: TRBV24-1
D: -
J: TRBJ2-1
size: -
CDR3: CATSDGSRGVQFF
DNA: TGTGCCACCAGTGATGGTAGCAGGGGGGTCCAGTTCTTC

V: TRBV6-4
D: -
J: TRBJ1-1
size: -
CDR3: CASSLIPNTEAFF
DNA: TGTGCCAGCAGTCTAATTCCGAACACTGAAGCTTTCTTT

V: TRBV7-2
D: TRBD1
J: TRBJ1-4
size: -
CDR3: CASSYQGAREKLFF
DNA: TGTGCCAGCAGCTATCAGGGGGCTCGGGAAAAACTGTTTTTT

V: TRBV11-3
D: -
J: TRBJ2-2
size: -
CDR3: CASSLGWGAGELFF
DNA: TGTGCCAGCAGCTTAGGATGGGGCGCCGGGGAGCTGTTTTTT

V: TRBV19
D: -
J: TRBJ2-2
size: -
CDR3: CASSVEGGPTGELFF
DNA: TGTGCCAGTAGTGTCGAAGGGGGACCGACCGGGGAGCTGTTTTTT

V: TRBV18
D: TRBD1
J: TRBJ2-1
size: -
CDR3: CASSLNKPLRQGIYNEQFF
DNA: TGTGCCAGCTCACTCAACAAACCGCTAAGACAGGGAATCTACAATGAGCAGTTCTTC

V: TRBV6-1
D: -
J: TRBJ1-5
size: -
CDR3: CASSDAERVNQPQHF
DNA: TGTGCCAGCAGTGATGCGGAGAGAGTCAATCAGCCCCAGCATTTT

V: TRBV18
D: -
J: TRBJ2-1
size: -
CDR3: CASSSARGASYNEQFF
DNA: TGTGCCAGCTCATCGGCCCGGGGGGCATCCTACAATGAGCAGTTCTTC

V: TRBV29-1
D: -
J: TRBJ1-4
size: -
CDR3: CSVELGDNEKLFF
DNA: TGCAGCGTTGAACTAGGGGATAATGAAAAACTGTTTTTT

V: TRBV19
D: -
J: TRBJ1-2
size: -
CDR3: CASSIGWTVNYGYTF
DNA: TGTGCCAGTAGTATAGGTTGGACAGTTAACTATGGCTACACCTTC

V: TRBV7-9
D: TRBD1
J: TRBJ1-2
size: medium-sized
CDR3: CASSADRGNGYTF
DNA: TGTGCCAGCAGCGCTGACAGGGGGAATGGCTACACCTTC

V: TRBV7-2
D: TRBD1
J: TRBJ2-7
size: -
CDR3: CASSLGAGGNYEQYF
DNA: TGTGCCAGCAGCTTAGGGGCAGGGGGCAATTACGAGCAGTACTTC

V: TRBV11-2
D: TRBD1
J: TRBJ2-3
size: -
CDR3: CASSLDLEDRGPDTQYF
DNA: TGTGCCAGCAGCTTAGATTTAGAGGACAGGGGGCCAGATACGCAGTATTTT

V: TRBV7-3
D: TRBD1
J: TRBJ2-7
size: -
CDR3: CASSSGGEQYF
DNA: TGTGCCAGCAGCTCAGGGGGCGAGCAGTACTTC

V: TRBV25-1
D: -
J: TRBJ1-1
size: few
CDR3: CASSKLNRGRVTEAFF
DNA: TGTGCCAGCAGCAAGCTGAATAGGGGTCGGGTCACTGAAGCTTTCTTT